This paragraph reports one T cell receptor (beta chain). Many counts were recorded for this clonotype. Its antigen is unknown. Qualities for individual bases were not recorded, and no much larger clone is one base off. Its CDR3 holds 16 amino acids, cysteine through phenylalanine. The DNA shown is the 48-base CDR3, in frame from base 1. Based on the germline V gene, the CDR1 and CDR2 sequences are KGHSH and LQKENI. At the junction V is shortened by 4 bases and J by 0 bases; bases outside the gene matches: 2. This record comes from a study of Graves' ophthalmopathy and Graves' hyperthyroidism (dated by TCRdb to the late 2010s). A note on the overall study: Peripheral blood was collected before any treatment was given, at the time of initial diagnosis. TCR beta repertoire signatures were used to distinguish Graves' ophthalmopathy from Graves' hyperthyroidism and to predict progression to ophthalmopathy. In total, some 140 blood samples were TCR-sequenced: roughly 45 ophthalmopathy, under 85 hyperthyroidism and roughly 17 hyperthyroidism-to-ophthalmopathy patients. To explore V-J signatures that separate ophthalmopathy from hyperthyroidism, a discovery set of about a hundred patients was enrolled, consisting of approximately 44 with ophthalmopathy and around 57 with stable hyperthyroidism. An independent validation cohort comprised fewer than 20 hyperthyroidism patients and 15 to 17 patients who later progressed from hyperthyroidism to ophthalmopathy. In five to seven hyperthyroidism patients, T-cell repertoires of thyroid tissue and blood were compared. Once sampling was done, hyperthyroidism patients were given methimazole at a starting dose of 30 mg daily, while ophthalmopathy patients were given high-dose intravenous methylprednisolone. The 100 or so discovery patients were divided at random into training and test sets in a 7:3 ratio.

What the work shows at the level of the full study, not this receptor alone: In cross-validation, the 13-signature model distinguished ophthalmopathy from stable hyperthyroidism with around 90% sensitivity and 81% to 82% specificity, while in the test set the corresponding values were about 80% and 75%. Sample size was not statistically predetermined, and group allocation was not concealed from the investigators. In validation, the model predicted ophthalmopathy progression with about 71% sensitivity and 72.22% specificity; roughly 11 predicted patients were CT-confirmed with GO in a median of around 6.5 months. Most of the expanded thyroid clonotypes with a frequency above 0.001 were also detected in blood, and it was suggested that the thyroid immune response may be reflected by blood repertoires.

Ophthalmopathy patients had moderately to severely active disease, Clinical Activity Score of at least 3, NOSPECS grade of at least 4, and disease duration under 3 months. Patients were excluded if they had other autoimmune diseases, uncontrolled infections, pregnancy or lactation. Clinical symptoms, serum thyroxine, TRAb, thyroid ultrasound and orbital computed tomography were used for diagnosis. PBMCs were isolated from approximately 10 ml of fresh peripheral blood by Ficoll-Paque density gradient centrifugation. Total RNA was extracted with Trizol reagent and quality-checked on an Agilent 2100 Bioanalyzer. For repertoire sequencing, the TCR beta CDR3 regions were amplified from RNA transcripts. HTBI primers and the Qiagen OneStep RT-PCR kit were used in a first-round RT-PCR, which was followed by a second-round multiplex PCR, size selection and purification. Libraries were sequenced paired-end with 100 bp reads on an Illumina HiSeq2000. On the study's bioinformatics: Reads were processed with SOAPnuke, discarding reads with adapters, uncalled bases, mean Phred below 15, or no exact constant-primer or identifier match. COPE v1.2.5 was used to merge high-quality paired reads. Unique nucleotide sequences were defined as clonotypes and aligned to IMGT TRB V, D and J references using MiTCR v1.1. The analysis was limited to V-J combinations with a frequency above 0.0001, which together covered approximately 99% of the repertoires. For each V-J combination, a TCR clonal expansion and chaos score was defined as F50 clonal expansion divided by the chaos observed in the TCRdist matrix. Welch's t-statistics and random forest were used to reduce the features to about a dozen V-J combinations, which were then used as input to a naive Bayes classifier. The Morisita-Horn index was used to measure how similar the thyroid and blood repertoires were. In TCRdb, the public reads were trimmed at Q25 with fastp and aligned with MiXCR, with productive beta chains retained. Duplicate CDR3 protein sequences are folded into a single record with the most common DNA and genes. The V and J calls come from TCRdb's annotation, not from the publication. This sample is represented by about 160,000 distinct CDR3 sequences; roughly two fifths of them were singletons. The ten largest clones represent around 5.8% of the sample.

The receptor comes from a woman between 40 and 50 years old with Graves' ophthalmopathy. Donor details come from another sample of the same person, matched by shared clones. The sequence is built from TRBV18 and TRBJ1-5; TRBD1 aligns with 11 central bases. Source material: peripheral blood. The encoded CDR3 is CASSLGTGGSNQPQHF. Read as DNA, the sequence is TGTGCCAGCTCACTGGGGACAGGGGGTAGCAATCAGCCCCAGCATTTT.